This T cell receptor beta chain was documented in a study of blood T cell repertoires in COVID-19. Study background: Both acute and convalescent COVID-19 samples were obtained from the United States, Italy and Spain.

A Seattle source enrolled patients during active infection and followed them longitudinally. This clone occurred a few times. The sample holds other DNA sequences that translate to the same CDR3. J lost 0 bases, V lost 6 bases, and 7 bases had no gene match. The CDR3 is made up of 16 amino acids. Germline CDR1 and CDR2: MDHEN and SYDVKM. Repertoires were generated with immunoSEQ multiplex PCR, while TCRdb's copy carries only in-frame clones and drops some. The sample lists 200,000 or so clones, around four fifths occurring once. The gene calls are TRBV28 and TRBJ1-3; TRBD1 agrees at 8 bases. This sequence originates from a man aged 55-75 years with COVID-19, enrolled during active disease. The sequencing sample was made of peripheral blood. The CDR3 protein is CASSDRGSFSGNTIYF. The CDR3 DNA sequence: TGTGCCAGCAGCGACAGGGGTTCTTTCTCTGGAAACACCATATATTTT.